This T cell receptor beta chain was recovered during a study of early T cells in non-severe SARS-CoV-2 infection. MiXCR, run by TCRdb on the 5' RACE reads, gives a single entry per CDR3 protein. The data hold about 80,000 distinct CDR3 sequences, with 12% observed a single time. The germline V gene has CDR1 SGHTA and CDR2 FQGNSA. The CDR3 loop spans 16 amino acids. V dropped 1 base and J dropped 5 bases, with 17 bases sitting between them. The chain has TRBV7-2 and TRBJ1-1; a possible D gene is TRBD1 (6 bases). The sequence derives from an adult who was a healthcare worker with PCR-confirmed SARS-CoV-2 infection or an uninfected control (not recorded which). The sample taken for sequencing was whole blood. CDR3 sequence: CASSLERGKAGTEAFF. DNA of the CDR3: TGTGCCAGCAGCTTAGAGAGGGGGAAAGCAGGGACTGAAGCTTTCTTT.